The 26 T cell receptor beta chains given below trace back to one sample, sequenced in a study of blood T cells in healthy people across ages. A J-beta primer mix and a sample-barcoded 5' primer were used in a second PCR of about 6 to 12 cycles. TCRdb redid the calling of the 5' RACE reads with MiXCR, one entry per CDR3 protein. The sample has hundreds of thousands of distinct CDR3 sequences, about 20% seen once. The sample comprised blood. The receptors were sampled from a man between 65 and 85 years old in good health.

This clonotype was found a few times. DNA for the CDR3: TGCAGTGCTAGGTGGGGTTACGAGCAGTACTTC. Its protein product is CSARWGYEQYF. The chain has TRBV20-1 and TRBJ2-5, with D unresolved. Judging by the DNA end, TRBJ2-7 fits better; the J call may be wrong. Germline CDR1 and CDR2: DFQATT and SNEGSKA (reference sequence). This CDR3 contains 11 residues.

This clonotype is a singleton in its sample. The CDR3 coding sequence is TGTGCCAGCAGTTATGGGGGGGTACTGCATACGCAGTATTTT. It specifies CASSYGGVLHTQYF. V is TRBV6-2 or TRBV6-3 and J is TRBJ2-3, with 7 bases lining up with TRBD2. After removal of 3 bases from V and 7 bases from J, the junction contained 7 bases not matched to a gene. Germline assignment: CDR1 MNHEY and CDR2 SVGEGT. This CDR3 contains 14 residues.

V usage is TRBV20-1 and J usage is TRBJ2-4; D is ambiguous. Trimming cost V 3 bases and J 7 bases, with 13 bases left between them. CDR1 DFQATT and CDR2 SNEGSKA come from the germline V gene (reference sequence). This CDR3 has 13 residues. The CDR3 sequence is CSASIWGRNIQYF. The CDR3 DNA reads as TGCAGTGCTAGTATCTGGGGAAGGAACATTCAGTACTTC.

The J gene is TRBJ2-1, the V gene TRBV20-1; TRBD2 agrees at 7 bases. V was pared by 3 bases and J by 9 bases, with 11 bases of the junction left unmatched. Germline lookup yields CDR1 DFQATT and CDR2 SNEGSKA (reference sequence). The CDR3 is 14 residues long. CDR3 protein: CSASPGLPHGEQFF. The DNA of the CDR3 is TGCAGTGCTAGCCCGGGACTACCCCATGGTGAGCAGTTCTTC.

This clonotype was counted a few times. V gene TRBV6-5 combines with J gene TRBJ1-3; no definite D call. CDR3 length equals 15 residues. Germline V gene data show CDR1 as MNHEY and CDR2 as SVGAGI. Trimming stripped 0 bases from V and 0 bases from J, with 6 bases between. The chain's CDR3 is CASSYSKVSGNTIYF. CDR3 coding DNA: TGTGCCAGCAGTTACTCGAAGGTCTCTGGAAACACCATATATTTT.

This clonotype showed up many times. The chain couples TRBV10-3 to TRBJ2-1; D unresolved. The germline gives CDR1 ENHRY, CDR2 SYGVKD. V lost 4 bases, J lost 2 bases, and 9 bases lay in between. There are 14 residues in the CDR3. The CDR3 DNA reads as TGTGCCATCAGTGCCCAGCGTACCTACAATGAGCAGTTCTTC. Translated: CAISAQRTYNEQFF.

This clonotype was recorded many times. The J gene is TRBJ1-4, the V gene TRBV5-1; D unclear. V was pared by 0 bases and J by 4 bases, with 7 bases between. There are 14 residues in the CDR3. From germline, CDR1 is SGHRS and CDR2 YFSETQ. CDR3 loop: CASSLDPSNEKLFF. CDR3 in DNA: TGCGCCAGCAGCTTGGACCCGAGTAATGAAAAACTGTTTTTT.

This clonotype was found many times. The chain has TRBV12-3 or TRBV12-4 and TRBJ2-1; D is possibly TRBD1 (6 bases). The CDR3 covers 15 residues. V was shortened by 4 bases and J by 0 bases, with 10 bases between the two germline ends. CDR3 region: CASSYQGSSYNEQFF. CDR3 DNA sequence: TGTGCCAGCAGTTATCAGGGGAGCTCCTACAATGAGCAGTTCTTC.

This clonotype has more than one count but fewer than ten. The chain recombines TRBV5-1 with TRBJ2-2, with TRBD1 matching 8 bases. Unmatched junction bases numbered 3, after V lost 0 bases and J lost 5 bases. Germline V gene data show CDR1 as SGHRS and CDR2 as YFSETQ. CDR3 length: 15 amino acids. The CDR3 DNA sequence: TGCGCCAGCAGCTTGGTGCAGGGGGCAACCGGGGAGCTGTTTTTT. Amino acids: CASSLVQGATGELFF.

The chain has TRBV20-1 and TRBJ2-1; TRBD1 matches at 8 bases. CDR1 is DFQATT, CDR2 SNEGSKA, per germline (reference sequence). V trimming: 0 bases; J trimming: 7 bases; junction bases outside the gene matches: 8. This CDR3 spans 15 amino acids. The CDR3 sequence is CSARDRRQGLNEQFF. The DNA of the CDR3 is TGCAGTGCTAGAGATAGGAGACAGGGGCTTAATGAGCAGTTCTTC.

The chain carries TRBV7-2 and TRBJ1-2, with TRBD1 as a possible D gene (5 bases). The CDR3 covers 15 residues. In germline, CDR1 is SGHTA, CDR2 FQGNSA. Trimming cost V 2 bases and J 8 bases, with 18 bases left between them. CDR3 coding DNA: TGTGCCAGCAGCTTATTGGGGGGACCCGATTCGGGCTACACCTTC. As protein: CASSLLGGPDSGYTF.

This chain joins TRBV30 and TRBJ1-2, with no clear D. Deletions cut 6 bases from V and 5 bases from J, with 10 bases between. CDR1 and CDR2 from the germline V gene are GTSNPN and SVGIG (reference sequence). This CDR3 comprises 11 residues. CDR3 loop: CACRGSYGYTF. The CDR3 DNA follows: TGTGCCTGTCGGGGTTCTTATGGCTACACCTTC.

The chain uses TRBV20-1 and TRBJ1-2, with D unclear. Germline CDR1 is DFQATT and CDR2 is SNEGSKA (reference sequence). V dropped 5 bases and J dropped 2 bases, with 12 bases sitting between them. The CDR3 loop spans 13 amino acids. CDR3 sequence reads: CSAQRSGNYGYTF. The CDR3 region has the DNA TGCAGTGCTCAGAGATCGGGGAACTATGGCTACACCTTC.

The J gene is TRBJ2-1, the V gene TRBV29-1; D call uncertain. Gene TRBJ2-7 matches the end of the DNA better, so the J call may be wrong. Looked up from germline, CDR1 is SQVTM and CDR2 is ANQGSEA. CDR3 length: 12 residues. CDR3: CSVAQDSYEQYF. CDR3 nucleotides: TGCAGCGTTGCCCAGGACTCCTACGAGCAGTACTTC.

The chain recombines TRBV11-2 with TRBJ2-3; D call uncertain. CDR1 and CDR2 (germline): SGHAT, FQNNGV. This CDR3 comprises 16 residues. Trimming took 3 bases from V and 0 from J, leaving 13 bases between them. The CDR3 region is CASSFTETVSTDTQYF. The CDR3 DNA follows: TGTGCCAGCAGCTTCACGGAGACCGTTAGCACAGATACGCAGTATTTT.

The CDR3 coding sequence is TGTGCCAGCAGCCCCAAACTCGGGTTGGGCAAAAACATTCAGTACTTC. This translates into CASSPKLGLGKNIQYF. The gene calls are TRBV14 and TRBJ2-4; D call uncertain. The CDR3 sequence is 16 residues long. Germline CDR1 SGHDN, CDR2 FVKESK. V dropped 4 bases and J dropped 3 bases, with 16 bases sitting between them.

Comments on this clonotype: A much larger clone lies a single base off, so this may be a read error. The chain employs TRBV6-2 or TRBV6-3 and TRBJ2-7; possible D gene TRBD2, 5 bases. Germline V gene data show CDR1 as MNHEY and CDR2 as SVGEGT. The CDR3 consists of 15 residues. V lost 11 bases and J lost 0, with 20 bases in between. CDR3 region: CAGLSVKGSSYEQYV. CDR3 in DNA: TGTGCCGGCCTTAGCGTGAAAGGGAGCTCCTACGAGCAGTACGTC.

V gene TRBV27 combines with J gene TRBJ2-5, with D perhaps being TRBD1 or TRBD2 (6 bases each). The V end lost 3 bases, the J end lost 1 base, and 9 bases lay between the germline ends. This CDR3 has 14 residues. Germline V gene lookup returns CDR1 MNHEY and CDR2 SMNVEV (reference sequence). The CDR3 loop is CASSFWGAQETQYF. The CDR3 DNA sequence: TGTGCCAGCAGTTTCTGGGGGGCCCAAGAGACCCAGTACTTC.

The CDR3 DNA reads TGCAGCGCCAAGGGACCGGCTAATGAAAAACTGTTTTTT. Translated: CSAKGPANEKLFF. The rearrangement links TRBV29-1 to TRBJ1-4; TRBD1 is a possible D gene (5 bases). This CDR3 region has 13 residues. Deletions cut 7 bases from V and 3 bases from J, with 12 bases between. Germline V gene data show CDR1 as SQVTM and CDR2 as ANQGSEA.

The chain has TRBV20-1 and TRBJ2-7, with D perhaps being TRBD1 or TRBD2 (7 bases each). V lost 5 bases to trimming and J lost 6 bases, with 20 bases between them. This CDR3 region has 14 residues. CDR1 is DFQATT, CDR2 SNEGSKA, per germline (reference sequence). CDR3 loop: CSAGQGGASLEQYF. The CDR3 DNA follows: TGCAGTGCTGGCCAGGGGGGGGCGTCTCTCGAGCAGTACTTC.

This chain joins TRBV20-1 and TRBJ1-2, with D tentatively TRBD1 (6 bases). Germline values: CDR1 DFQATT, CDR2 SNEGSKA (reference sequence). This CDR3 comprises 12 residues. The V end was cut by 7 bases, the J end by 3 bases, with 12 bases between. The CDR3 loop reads CSGRGYDYGYTF. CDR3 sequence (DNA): TGCAGTGGGAGGGGGTACGACTATGGCTACACCTTC.

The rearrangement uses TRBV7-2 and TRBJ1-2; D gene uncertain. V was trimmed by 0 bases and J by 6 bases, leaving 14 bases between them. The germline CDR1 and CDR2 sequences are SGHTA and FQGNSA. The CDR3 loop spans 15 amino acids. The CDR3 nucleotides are TGTGCCAGCAGCTTAGCTGTGCCCCTAGCGGATGGCTACACCTTC. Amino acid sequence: CASSLAVPLADGYTF. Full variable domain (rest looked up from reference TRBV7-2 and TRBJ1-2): GAGVSQSPSNKVTEKGKDVELRCDPISGHTALYWYRQSLGQGLEFLIYFQGNSAPDKSGLPSDRFSAERTGGSVSTLTIQRTQQEDSAVYLCASSLAVPLADGYTFGSGTRLTVV.

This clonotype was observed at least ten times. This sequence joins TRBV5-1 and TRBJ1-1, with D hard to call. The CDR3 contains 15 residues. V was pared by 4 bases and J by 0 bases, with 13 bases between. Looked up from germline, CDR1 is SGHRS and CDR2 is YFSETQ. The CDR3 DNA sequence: TGCGCCAGCAGCAAGGCGGACCGGATGAACACTGAAGCTTTCTTT. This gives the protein CASSKADRMNTEAFF.

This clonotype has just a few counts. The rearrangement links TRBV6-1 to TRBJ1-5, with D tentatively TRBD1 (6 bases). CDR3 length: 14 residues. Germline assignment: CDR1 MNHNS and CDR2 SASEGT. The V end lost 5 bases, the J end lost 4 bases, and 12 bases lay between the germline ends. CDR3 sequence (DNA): TGTGCCAGCAGTAAGGACAGATCAAATCAGCCCCAGCATTTT. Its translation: CASSKDRSNQPQHF.

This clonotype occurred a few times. In DNA, the CDR3 is TGCGCCAGCAGCTTGGCGGGACAGAAGAACACCGGGGAGCTGTTTTTT. Amino acids: CASSLAGQKNTGELFF. The V gene is TRBV5-1, the J gene TRBJ2-2, with 7 bases aligning to TRBD1. Germline CDR1 is SGHRS and CDR2 is YFSETQ. CDR3 size: 16 residues. V trimming: 0 bases; J trimming: 1 base; junction bases outside the gene matches: 3.

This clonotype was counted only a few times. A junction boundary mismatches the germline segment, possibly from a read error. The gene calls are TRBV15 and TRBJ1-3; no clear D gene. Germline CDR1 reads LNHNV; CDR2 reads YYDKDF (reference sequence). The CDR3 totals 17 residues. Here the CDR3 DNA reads TGTGCCACCGGCAGCAAAAAGGAGGGTGTCGCTGGAAACACCATATATTTT. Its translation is CATGSKKEGVAGNTIYF.